What follows is one T cell receptor (beta chain) and its context. Labeling with CFSE marked 200,000 or so responder cells, which were plated with 200,000 or so irradiated, violet-dye-labeled stimulator cells. After the reaction, proliferating CFSE-low CD3+CD4+ and CD3+CD8+ responders were sorted. The sample comes from a study of graft-versus-host responses after intestinal transplantation. Data came from immunoSEQ multiplex PCR; TCRdb stores just in-frame clones and leaves some out. The table has some 10,000 clones, 30% to 40% seen once. The study's findings and limits: The marrow of recipients harbored GvH clones, and ileum or blood showed some of them first.

This CDR3 spans 17 amino acids. The V segment lost 5 bases and the J segment 6 bases; nucleotides outside the gene matches: 16. Per germline, CDR1 LNHDA and CDR2 SQIVND (reference sequence). The sequence came from a human patient who was an organ donor for intestinal transplantation. The rearrangement joins TRBV19 to TRBJ2-7, with TRBD1 matching over 10 bases. The source was alloreactive CD4+ T cells from a mixed lymphocyte reaction culture, collected before transplantation. Subset specified: CFSE-low proliferating T cells sorted from roughly six-day pre-transplant mixed lymphocyte reaction (GvH or HvG direction). The CDR3 sequence is CASSRSGGQGERGEQYF. The CDR3 DNA sequence: TGTGCCAGTAGTCGTTCTGGAGGACAGGGGGAAAGAGGCGAGCAGTACTTC.